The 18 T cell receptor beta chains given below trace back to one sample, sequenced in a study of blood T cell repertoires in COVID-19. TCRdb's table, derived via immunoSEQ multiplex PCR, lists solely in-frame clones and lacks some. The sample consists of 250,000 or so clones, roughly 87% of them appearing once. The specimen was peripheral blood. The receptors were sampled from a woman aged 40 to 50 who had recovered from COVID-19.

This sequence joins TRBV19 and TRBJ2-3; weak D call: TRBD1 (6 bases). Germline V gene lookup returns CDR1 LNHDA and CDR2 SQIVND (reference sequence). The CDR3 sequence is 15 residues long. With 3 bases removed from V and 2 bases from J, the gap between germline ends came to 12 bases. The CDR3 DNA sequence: TGTGCCAGTAGTATGGTTAACAGGGACACAGATACGCAGTATTTT. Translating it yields CASSMVNRDTDTQYF.

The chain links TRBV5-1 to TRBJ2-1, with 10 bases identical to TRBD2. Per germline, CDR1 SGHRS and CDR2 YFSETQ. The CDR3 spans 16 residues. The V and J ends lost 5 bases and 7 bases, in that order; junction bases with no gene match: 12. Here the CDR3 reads CASRILSGTSVNEQFF. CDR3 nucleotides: TGCGCCAGCAGAATTTTATCCGGGACTAGCGTGAATGAGCAGTTCTTC.

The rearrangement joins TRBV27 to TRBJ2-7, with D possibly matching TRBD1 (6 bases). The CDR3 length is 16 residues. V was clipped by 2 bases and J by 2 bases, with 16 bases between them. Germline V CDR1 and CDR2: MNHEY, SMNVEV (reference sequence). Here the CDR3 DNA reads TGTGCCAGCAGTTTACAGGCGAGAGGGGGACCCTACGAGCAGTACTTC. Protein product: CASSLQARGGPYEQYF.

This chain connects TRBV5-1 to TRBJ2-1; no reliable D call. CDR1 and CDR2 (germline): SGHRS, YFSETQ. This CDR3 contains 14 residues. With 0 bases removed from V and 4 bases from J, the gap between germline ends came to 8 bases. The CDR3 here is CASSLGQEYNEQFF. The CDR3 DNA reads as TGCGCCAGCAGCTTGGGGCAGGAATACAATGAGCAGTTCTTC.

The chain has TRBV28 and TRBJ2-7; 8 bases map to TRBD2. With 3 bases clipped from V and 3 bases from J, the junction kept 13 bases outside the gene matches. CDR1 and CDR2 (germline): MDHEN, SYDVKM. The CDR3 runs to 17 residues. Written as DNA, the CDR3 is TGTGCCAGCAGTTTCCCCTCGGCGGGGGGCCTTCGCTACGAGCAGTACTTC. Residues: CASSFPSAGGLRYEQYF.

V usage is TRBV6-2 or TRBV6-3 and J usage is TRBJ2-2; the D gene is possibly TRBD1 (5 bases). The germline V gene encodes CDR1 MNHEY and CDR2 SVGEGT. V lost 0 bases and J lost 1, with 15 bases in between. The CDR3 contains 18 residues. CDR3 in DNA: TGTGCCAGCAGTTACTCGTATTCAGGGCGGTTGAACACCGGGGAGCTGTTTTTT. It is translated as CASSYSYSGRLNTGELFF.

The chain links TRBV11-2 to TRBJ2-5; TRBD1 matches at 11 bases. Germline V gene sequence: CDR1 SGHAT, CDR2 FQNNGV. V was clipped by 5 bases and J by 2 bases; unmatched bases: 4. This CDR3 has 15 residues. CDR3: CASSIGTGGQETQYF. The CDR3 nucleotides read TGTGCCAGCAGCATAGGGACAGGGGGGCAAGAGACCCAGTACTTC. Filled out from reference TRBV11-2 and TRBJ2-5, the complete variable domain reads EAGVAQSPRYKIIEKRQSVAFWCNPISGHATLYWYQQILGQGPKLLIQFQNNGVVDDSQLPKDRFSAERLKGVDSTLKIQPAKLEDSAVYLCASSIGTGGQETQYFGPGTRLLVL.

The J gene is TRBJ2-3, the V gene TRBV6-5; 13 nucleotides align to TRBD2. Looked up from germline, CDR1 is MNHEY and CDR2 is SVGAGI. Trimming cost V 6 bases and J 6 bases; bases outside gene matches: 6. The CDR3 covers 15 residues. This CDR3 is CASRRTSGSLDTQYF. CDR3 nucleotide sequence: TGTGCCAGCAGGAGGACTAGCGGGAGTTTGGATACGCAGTATTTT.

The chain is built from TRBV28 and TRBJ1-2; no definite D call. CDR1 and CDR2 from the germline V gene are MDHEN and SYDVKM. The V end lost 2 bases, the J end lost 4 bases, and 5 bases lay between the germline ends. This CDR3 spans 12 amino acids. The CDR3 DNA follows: TGTGCCAGCAGTTTAGTGGCCTATGGCTACACCTTC. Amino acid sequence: CASSLVAYGYTF.

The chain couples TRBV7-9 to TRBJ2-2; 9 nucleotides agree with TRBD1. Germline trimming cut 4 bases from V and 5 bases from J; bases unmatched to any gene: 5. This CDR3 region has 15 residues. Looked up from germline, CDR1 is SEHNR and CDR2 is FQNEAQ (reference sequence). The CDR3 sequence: CASSSGTGRTGELFF. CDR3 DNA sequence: TGTGCCAGCAGCTCCGGGACAGGGCGAACCGGGGAGCTGTTTTTT.

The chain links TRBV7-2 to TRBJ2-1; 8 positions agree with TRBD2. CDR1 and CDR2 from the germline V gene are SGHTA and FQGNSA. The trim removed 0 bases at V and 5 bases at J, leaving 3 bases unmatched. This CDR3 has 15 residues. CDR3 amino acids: CASSLAGLADNEQFF. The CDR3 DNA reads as TGTGCCAGCAGCTTAGCCGGACTAGCCGACAATGAGCAGTTCTTC.

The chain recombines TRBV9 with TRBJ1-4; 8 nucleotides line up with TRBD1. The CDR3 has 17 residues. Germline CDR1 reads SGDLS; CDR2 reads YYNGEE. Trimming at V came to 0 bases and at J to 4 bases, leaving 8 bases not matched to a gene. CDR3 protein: CASSVGRTGLGNEKLFF. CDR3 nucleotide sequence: TGTGCCAGCAGCGTAGGAAGGACAGGGCTCGGTAATGAAAAACTGTTTTTT.

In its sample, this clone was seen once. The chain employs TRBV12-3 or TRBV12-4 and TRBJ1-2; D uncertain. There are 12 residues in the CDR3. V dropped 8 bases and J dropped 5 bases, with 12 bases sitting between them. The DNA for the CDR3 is TGTGCCAGCGGGTCAGGAAGTTATGGCTACACCTTC. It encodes CASGSGSYGYTF.

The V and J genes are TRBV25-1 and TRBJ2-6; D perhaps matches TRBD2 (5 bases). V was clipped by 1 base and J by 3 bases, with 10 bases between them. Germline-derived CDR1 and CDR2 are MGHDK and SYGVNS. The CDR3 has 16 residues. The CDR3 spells CASSEFGVGGANVLTF. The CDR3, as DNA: TGTGCCAGCAGTGAATTCGGGGTTGGTGGGGCCAACGTCCTGACTTTC.

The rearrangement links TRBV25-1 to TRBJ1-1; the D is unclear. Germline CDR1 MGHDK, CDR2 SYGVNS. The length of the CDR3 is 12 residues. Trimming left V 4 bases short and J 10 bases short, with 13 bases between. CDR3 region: CASSGFWLGAFF. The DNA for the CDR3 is TGTGCCAGCAGTGGGTTCTGGCTAGGAGCTTTCTTT.

The CDR3 here is CASSPPSGGAGNEQFF. DNA for the CDR3: TGTGCCAGCTCACCACCGAGCGGGGGGGCTGGTAATGAGCAGTTCTTC. This rearrangement joins TRBV18 to TRBJ2-1; 10 positions agree with TRBD2. The CDR3 has 16 amino acids. V lost 0 bases and J lost 7; bases outside the gene matches: 6. Germline V gives CDR1 KGHSH, CDR2 LQKENI.

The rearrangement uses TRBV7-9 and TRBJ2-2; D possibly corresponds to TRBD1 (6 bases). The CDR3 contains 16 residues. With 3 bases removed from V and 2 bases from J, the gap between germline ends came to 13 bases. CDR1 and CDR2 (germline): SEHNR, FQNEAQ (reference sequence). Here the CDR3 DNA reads TGTGCCAGCAGCTTTACGACAGGAGCTAACACCGGGGAGCTGTTTTTT. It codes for CASSFTTGANTGELFF.

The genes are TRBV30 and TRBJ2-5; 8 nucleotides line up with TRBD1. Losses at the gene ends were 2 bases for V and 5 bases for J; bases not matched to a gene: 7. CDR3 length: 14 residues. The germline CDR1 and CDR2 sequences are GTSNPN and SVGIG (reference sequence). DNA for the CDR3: TGTGCCTGGAGTCTGCAGGGGGCGACGGAGACCCAGTACTTC. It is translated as CAWSLQGATETQYF.